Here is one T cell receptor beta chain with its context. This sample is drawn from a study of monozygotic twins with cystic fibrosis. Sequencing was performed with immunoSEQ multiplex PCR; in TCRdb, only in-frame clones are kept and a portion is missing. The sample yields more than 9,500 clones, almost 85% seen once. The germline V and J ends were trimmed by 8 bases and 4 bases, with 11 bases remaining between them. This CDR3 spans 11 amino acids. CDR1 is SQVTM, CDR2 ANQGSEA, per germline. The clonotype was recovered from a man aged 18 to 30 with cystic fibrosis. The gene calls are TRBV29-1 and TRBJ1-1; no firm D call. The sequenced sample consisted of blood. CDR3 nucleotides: TGCAGCTTCTCGCCGGGCACTGAAGCTTTCTTT. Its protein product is CSFSPGTEAFF.